The entry that follows covers one T cell receptor beta chain sequence. Its antigen remains unknown. TCRdb reanalysed the 5' RACE reads using MiXCR and keeps one entry per CDR3 protein. Found here are 400,000 to 500,000 distinct CDR3 sequences, about 20% of them singletons; the top ten hold 7.5% to 9.5%. This entry belongs to a study of T-cell memory formation after mild COVID-19. Study observations and caveats: Contracting CD4+ clones sat mainly in CM and EM; CD8+ in EMRA.

The V gene's germline CDR1 is LGHNA and CDR2 YNFKEQ. V lost 1 base to trimming and J lost 0 bases; unmatched junction nucleotides: 17. This CDR3 has 22 residues. The chain links TRBV4-2 to TRBJ2-1; 11 bases fit TRBD2. The sequence derives from an adult woman who had mild COVID-19 (a few samples of this study predate the infection). Cell type and time point are not known. Sequenced material: PBMCs or a T cell subset sorted from them (not recorded which). The CDR3, as DNA: TGTGCCAGCAGCCAAGTCGTGTCCGGTCGGCTAGCGGGAGGAAGCTCCTACAATGAGCAGTTCTTC. Protein: CASSQVVSGRLAGGSSYNEQFF.